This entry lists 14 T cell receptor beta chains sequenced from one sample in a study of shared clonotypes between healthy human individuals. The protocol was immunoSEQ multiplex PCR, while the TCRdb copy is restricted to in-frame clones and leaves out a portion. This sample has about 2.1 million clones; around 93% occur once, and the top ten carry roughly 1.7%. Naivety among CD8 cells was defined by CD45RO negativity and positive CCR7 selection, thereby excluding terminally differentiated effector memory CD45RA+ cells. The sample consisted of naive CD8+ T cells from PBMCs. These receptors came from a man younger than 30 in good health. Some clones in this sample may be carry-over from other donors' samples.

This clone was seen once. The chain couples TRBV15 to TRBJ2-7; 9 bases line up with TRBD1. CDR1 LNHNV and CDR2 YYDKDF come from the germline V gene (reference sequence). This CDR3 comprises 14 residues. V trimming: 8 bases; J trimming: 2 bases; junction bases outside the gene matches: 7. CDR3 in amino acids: CATRPDRGTYEQYF. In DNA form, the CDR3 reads TGTGCCACCCGTCCCGACAGGGGGACCTACGAGCAGTACTTC.

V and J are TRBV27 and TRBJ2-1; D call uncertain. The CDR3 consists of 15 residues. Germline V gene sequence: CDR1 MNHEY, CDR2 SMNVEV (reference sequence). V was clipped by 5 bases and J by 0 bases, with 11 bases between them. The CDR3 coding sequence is TGTGCCAGCAGTACCCACACGAGCTCCTACAATGAGCAGTTCTTC. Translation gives CASSTHTSSYNEQFF.

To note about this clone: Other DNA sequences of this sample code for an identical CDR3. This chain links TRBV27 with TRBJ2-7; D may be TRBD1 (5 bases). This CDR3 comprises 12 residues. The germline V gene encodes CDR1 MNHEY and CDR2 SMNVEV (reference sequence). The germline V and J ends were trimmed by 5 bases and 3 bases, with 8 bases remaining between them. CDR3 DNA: TGTGCCAGCAGTCCAGGGAACTACGAGCAGTACTTC. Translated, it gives CASSPGNYEQYF.

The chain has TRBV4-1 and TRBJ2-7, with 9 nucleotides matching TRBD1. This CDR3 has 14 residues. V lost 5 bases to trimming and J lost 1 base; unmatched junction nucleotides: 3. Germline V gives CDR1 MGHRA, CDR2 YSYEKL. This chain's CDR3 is CASSTGTGSYEQYF. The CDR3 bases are TGCGCCAGCAGCACCGGGACAGGGTCCTACGAGCAGTACTTC.

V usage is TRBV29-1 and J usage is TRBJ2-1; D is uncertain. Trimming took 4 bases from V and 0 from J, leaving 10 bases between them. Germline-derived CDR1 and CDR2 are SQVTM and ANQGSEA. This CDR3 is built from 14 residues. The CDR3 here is CSVGGPSSYNEQFF. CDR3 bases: TGCAGCGTTGGTGGTCCGAGCTCCTACAATGAGCAGTTCTTC.

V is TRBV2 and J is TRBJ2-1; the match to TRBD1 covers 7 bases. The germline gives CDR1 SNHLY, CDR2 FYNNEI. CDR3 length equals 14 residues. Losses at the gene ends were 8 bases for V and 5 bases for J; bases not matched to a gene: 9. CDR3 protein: CASRQGGEDNEQFF. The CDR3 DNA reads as TGTGCCAGCCGCCAAGGGGGCGAGGACAATGAGCAGTTCTTC.

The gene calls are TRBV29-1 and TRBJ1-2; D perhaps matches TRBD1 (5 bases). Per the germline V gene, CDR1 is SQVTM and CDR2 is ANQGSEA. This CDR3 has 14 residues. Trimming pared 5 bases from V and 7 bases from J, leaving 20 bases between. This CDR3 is CSVRVRQGLGGYTF. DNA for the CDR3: TGCAGCGTTCGGGTGAGGCAGGGACTAGGTGGCTACACCTTC.

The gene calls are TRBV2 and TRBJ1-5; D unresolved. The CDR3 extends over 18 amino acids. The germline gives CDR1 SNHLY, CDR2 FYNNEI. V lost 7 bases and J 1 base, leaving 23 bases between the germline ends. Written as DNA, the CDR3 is TGTGCCAGCAATTCCGATCGGACTGATCTTCGGAGCAATCAGCCCCAGCATTTT. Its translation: CASNSDRTDLRSNQPQHF.

The CDR3 DNA is TGTGCCAGCAGTGTAACAGGGAACACTGAAGCTTTCTTT. Translated: CASSVTGNTEAFF. The rearrangement uses TRBV27 and TRBJ1-1; a weak D match, TRBD1 (5 bases). This CDR3 is 13 amino acids long. Germline lookup yields CDR1 MNHEY and CDR2 SMNVEV (reference sequence). Trimming removed 5 bases at V and 1 base at J, with 8 bases between.

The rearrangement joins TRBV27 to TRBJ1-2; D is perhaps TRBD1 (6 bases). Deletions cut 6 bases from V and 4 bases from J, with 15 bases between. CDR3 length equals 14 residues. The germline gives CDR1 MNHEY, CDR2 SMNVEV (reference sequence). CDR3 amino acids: CASSQTGWSYGYTF. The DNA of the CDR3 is TGTGCCAGCAGCCAGACAGGTTGGAGCTATGGCTACACCTTC.

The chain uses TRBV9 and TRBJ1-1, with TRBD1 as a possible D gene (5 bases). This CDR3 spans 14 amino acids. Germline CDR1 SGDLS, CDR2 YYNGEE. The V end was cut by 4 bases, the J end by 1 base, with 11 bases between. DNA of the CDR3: TGTGCCAGCAGCCGTAGGGGAGCGAACACTGAAGCTTTCTTT. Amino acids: CASSRRGANTEAFF.

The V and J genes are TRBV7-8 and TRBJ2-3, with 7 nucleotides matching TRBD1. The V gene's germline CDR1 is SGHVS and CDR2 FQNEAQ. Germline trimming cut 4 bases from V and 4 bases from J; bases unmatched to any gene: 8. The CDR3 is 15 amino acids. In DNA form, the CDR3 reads TGTGCCAGCAGCTACCGGGACAGCCGCTCAGATACGCAGTATTTT. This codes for CASSYRDSRSDTQYF.

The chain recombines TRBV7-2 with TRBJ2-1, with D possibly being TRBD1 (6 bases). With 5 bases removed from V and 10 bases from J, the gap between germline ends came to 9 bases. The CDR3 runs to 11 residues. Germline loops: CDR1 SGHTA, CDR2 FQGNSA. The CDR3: CASSQGREQFF. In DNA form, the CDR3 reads TGTGCCAGCAGCCAGGGGCGGGAGCAGTTCTTC.

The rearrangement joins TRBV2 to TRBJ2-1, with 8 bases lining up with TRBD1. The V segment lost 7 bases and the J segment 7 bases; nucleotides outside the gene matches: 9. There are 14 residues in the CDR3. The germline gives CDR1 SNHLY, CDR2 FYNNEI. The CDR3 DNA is TGTGCCAGCACCCACCCGGGACAGGAAAATGAGCAGTTCTTC. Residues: CASTHPGQENEQFF.